This entry is about one T cell receptor (beta chain). The antigen is not known. These data are taken from a study of blood T cells in healthy people across ages. This CDR3 contains 19 residues. Between the trimmed V and J ends, which lost 0 bases and 0 bases, there was a span of 18 bases. Germline CDR1 MNHEY, CDR2 SVGAGI. General study points: The recorded TCR beta diversity per million T cells decreased in a roughly linear manner with age. Not knowing donor CMV status may have confounded expanded clonotype changes.

Total RNA, at least 5.5 micrograms per sample, came from PBMCs. A second PCR of roughly 6 to 12 cycles used a sample-barcoded 5' primer and a J-beta primer mix. With 12 random nucleotides, a template-switch adaptor tagged each individual cDNA molecule. Using its own MiXCR run on the 5' RACE reads, TCRdb lists one record per CDR3 protein. The table lists roughly 900,000 distinct CDR3 sequences, about 48% of them singletons. The chain recombines TRBV6-5 with TRBJ2-4; D tentatively fits TRBD1 or TRBD2 (6 bases each). The sequenced sample consisted of blood. This clonotype was sampled from a man under 40 in good health. CDR3 residues: CASSYSMGQEGGAKNIQYF. The CDR3 DNA follows: TGTGCCAGCAGTTACTCGATGGGTCAGGAGGGGGGAGCCAAAAACATTCAGTACTTC.